This T cell receptor beta chain is drawn from a study of blood T cells in healthy people across ages. CDR3 size: 13 residues. Germline-derived CDR1 and CDR2 are DFQATT and SNEGSKA (reference sequence). Trimming cost V 2 bases and J 1 base, with 5 bases left between them. Sample-barcoded 5' priming and a J-beta primer mix drove a second PCR of about 7 to 12 cycles. Each of the cDNA molecules was tagged by a template-switch adaptor with 12 random nucleotides. The yield of each sample was at least 3 million CDR3-containing paired-end reads. TCRdb analysed the 5' RACE reads with MiXCR anew, one entry per CDR3 protein. The table shows 1.2 million to 1.5 million distinct CDR3 sequences, with around 55% occurring only once. Each donor had ten milliliters of peripheral blood drawn.

This chain links TRBV20-1 with TRBJ1-4; no firm D call. Sequenced sample: blood. This sequence originates from a young man in good health. The CDR3 DNA is TGCAGTGCTAGAAGGAGAACTAATGAAAAACTGTTTTTT. Translation: CSARRRTNEKLFF.